One sample yielded the 24 T cell receptor beta chains listed below, sequenced in a study of identical twins. TCRdb analysed the 5' RACE reads with MiXCR anew, one entry per CDR3 protein. The table shows around 230,000 distinct CDR3 sequences, with roughly 7.1% occurring only once. The data were also submitted as part of a second study, on T cells expressing NK-cell markers.

Sequenced sample: CD8+ T cells sorted from blood. These receptors were taken from a woman younger than 30 in good health.

The sample holds a few counts of this clonotype. The CDR3 carries no conserved terminal phenylalanine or tryptophan, so it likely arises from a read error. The V and J genes are TRBV5-8 and TRBJ2-3, with TRBD2 identical over 15 bases. The CDR3 has 16 residues. The germline V gene encodes CDR1 SGHTS and CDR2 YDEGEE. After removal of 3 bases from V and 5 bases from J, the junction contained 4 bases not matched to a gene. The CDR3 here is CASSSGTSGGRDTQYI. CDR3 nucleotides: TGTGCCAGCAGCTCCGGGACTAGCGGGGGGAGAGATACGCAGTATATT.

This clonotype came up many times. V gene TRBV12-3 or TRBV12-4 combines with J gene TRBJ1-1; 9 nucleotides match TRBD1. V trimming: 4 bases; J trimming: 7 bases; junction bases outside the gene matches: 7. There are 14 residues in the CDR3. This CDR3 is CASSSKGQGFEAFF. CDR3 DNA sequence: TGTGCCAGCAGTTCAAAGGGACAGGGCTTTGAAGCTTTCTTT.

This clonotype was seen many times. J is TRBJ1-5 and V is TRBV5-5; TRBD1 might be the D (5 bases). The CDR3 sequence is 17 residues long. Germline CDR1 reads SGHKS; CDR2 reads YYEKEE (reference sequence). With 1 base removed from V and 4 bases from J, the gap between germline ends came to 18 bases. CDR3 amino acids: CASSLSPYGGLNQPQHF. CDR3 nucleotides: TGTGCCAGCAGCTTGAGCCCTTATGGGGGATTGAATCAGCCCCAGCATTTT.

The chain carries TRBV18 and TRBJ2-2; the D is unclear. Trimming stripped 4 bases from V and 0 bases from J, with 9 bases between. Germline V CDR1 and CDR2: KGHSH, LQKENI. The CDR3 is made up of 15 amino acids. This CDR3 is CASSLGSPNTGELFF. The DNA of the CDR3 is TGTGCCAGCTCACTAGGATCCCCGAACACCGGGGAGCTGTTTTTT.

The V and J genes are TRBV27 and TRBJ2-7, with D perhaps being TRBD1 or TRBD2 (5 bases each). V was clipped by 10 bases and J by 6 bases, with 13 bases between them. The CDR3 contains 11 residues. From germline, CDR1 is MNHEY and CDR2 SMNVEV (reference sequence). The CDR3 region is CATSVGAEQYF. CDR3 in DNA: TGTGCCACCTCGGTCGGGGCCGAGCAGTACTTC.

The chain couples TRBV6-5 to TRBJ1-2; D is undetermined. Germline assignment: CDR1 MNHEY and CDR2 SVGAGI. The V end was cut by 2 bases, the J end by 3 bases, with 7 bases between. The CDR3 runs 13 residues. The CDR3 nucleotides are TGTGCCAGCAGTTACGGCGGAGACTATGGCTACACCTTC. Protein sequence: CASSYGGDYGYTF.

This clonotype was seen more than once but under ten times. The chain uses TRBV3-1 and TRBJ1-1; no reliable D call. This CDR3 is built from 15 residues. CDR1 and CDR2 (germline): LGHDT, YNNKEL (reference sequence). V lost 0 bases and J 2 bases, leaving 10 bases between the germline ends. CDR3: CASSQDGVANTEAFF. In DNA, the CDR3 is TGTGCCAGCAGCCAAGACGGGGTGGCTAACACTGAAGCTTTCTTT.

The sample holds a few counts of this clonotype. This chain connects TRBV20-1 to TRBJ2-7; TRBD1 or TRBD2 may be the D gene (5 bases each). This CDR3 has 13 residues. Germline values: CDR1 DFQATT, CDR2 SNEGSKA (reference sequence). V was pared by 3 bases and J by 6 bases, with 15 bases between. The CDR3 is CSASPGTEGEQYF. CDR3 nucleotides: TGCAGTGCTAGCCCCGGGACCGAGGGCGAGCAGTACTTC.

This clonotype was recorded at least ten times. The chain combines TRBV11-2 with TRBJ1-1; TRBD1 is a possible D gene (6 bases). The V end lost 4 bases, the J end lost 4 bases, and 19 bases lay between the germline ends. The CDR3 covers 16 residues. Germline V CDR1 and CDR2: SGHAT, FQNNGV. The CDR3 region is CASSSNLQGGGTEAFF. The CDR3 DNA is TGTGCCAGCAGCTCAAATTTACAGGGCGGAGGCACTGAAGCTTTCTTT.

In this sample, this clonotype turned up many times. The chain couples TRBV7-6 to TRBJ1-5, with D perhaps matching TRBD1 (6 bases). This CDR3 spans 16 amino acids. Germline-derived CDR1 and CDR2 are SGHVS and FNYEAQ. Trimming pared 6 bases from V and 7 bases from J, leaving 22 bases between. CDR3 residues: CASSLGGGGYTQPQHF. Here the CDR3 DNA reads TGTGCCAGCAGTCTCGGGGGGGGGGGCTACACACAGCCCCAGCATTTT. The whole variable domain, filled in from reference TRBV7-6 and TRBJ1-5, reads GAGVSQSPRYKVTKRGQDVALRCDPISGHVSLYWYRQALGQGPEFLTYFNYEAQQDKSGLPNDRFSAERPEGSISTLTIQRTEQRDSAMYRCASSLGGGGYTQPQHFGDGTRLSIL.

This clonotype has a handful of counts. The genes are TRBV4-1 and TRBJ1-2; 11 bases are a match to TRBD1. The CDR3 consists of 17 residues. Germline assignment: CDR1 MGHRA and CDR2 YSYEKL. V was pared by 1 base and J by 7 bases, with 11 bases of the junction left unmatched. CDR3 coding DNA: TGCGCCAGCAGCCAAGCCCTCCCTGGGACAGGGGGGTTTGGCTACACCTTC. Its protein is CASSQALPGTGGFGYTF.

The chain uses TRBV7-2 and TRBJ2-4; TRBD2 matches 10 bases. This CDR3 has 17 residues. Germline trimming cut 1 base from V and 1 base from J; bases unmatched to any gene: 4. Looked up from germline, CDR1 is SGHTA and CDR2 is FQGNSA. CDR3 sequence reads: CASSLGLAGAAKNIQYF. CDR3 DNA sequence: TGTGCCAGCAGCTTAGGGCTAGCGGGAGCCGCCAAAAACATTCAGTACTTC.

This clonotype was picked up many times. The chain links TRBV20-1 to TRBJ2-7, with TRBD2 matching 8 bases. V dropped 0 bases and J dropped 5; count of bases not matched to a gene: 9. This CDR3 spans 15 amino acids. CDR1 and CDR2 (germline): DFQATT, SNEGSKA (reference sequence). CDR3: CSARDGLAGDHEQYF. CDR3 bases: TGCAGTGCTAGAGATGGGCTAGCGGGCGATCACGAGCAGTACTTC.

This clonotype was seen only a few times. J is TRBJ2-7 and V is TRBV11-2; D ambiguous. From germline, CDR1 is SGHAT and CDR2 FQNNGV. Trimming took off 3 bases at V and 3 bases at J, with 6 bases between the two ends. The CDR3 totals 12 residues. CDR3 in amino acids: CASSFRIYEQYF. The CDR3 DNA is TGTGCCAGCAGCTTCCGGATCTACGAGCAGTACTTC.

This clonotype has a handful of counts. This chain connects TRBV19 to TRBJ1-1; TRBD1 agrees at 7 bases. This CDR3 is 12 amino acids long. Trimming removed 9 bases from V and 3 bases from J; junction bases left unmatched: 4. Germline CDR1 reads LNHDA; CDR2 reads SQIVND (reference sequence). DNA for the CDR3: TGTGCCAGCCGACAGGGCTACACTGAAGCTTTCTTT. As protein: CASRQGYTEAFF.

This clonotype has a handful of counts. This rearrangement joins TRBV6-2 or TRBV6-3 to TRBJ2-2, with D tentatively TRBD1 (6 bases). Trimming left V 5 bases short and J 4 bases short, with 17 bases between. Per germline, CDR1 MNHEY and CDR2 SVGEGT. CDR3 length: 16 residues. The CDR3 spells CASSLLGGPSTGELFF. The CDR3 DNA reads as TGTGCCAGCAGTCTACTTGGGGGCCCCAGCACCGGGGAGCTGTTTTTT.

This clonotype has at least ten counts. The chain has TRBV11-2 and TRBJ2-2; perhaps TRBD1 as D (5 bases). Germline V gene data show CDR1 as SGHAT and CDR2 as FQNNGV. V lost 6 bases to trimming and J lost 6 bases, with 14 bases between them. The CDR3 extends over 14 amino acids. CDR3 nucleotides: TGTGCCAGCAGGTCAGGGAAAAGCGCCGGGGAGCTGTTTTTT. Translating gives CASRSGKSAGELFF. Combining the CDR3 with reference TRBV11-2 and TRBJ2-2 gives the whole variable domain EAGVAQSPRYKIIEKRQSVAFWCNPISGHATLYWYQQILGQGPKLLIQFQNNGVVDDSQLPKDRFSAERLKGVDSTLKIQPAKLEDSAVYLCASRSGKSAGELFFGEGSRLTVL.

V is TRBV13 and J is TRBJ2-7; D remains ambiguous. V was clipped by 5 bases and J by 2 bases, with 13 bases between them. CDR1 is PRHDT and CDR2 is FYEKMQ in the germline V gene (reference sequence). This CDR3 comprises 14 residues. CDR3 sequence (DNA): TGTGCCAGCAGCCCCCAATTCCCCCCCTACGAGCAGTACTTC. Translating gives CASSPQFPPYEQYF. The whole variable domain, remainder taken from reference TRBV13 and TRBJ2-7, is AAGVIQSPRHLIKEKRETATLKCYPIPRHDTVYWYQQGPGQDPQFLISFYEKMQSDKGSIPDRFSAQQFSDYHSELNMSSLELGDSALYFCASSPQFPPYEQYFGPGTRLTVT.

This clonotype appeared a few times. The chain carries TRBV30 and TRBJ1-4, with TRBD1 matching 11 bases. Germline V gene sequence: CDR1 GTSNPN, CDR2 SVGIG (reference sequence). CDR3 length equals 16 residues. V lost 1 base and J lost 6; bases outside the gene matches: 7. CDR3 sequence reads: CAWSAGTGGLDEKLFF. CDR3 in DNA: TGTGCCTGGAGTGCCGGGACAGGGGGTTTGGATGAAAAACTGTTTTTT.

This CDR3 is CSVVQGGDQGYTF. CDR3 in DNA: TGCAGCGTTGTACAGGGGGGGGATCAGGGCTACACCTTC. The J gene is TRBJ1-2, the V gene TRBV29-1, with 8 bases that match TRBD1. CDR3 length equals 13 residues. After removal of 4 bases from V and 8 bases from J, the junction contained 9 bases not matched to a gene. Per germline, CDR1 SQVTM and CDR2 ANQGSEA.

The chain couples TRBV16 to TRBJ2-7; no clear D. The germline gives CDR1 KGHSY, CDR2 FQNENV. The CDR3 runs 13 residues. Trimming removed 0 bases from V and 2 bases from J, with 5 bases in between. The CDR3 is CASSQSSTYEQYF. The CDR3 nucleotides read TGTGCCAGCAGCCAATCCTCAACCTACGAGCAGTACTTC.

This clonotype was counted between two and nine times. The chain is built from TRBV7-8 and TRBJ2-4; maybe TRBD2 (6 bases). CDR3 size: 15 residues. Germline loops: CDR1 SGHVS, CDR2 FQNEAQ. V dropped 1 base and J dropped 3 bases, with 10 bases sitting between them. In DNA, the CDR3 is TGTGCCAGCAGCTTAGGAACCGGGGGCAAAAACATTCAGTACTTC. This sequence encodes CASSLGTGGKNIQYF.

This clonotype was detected many times. The chain couples TRBV12-3 or TRBV12-4 to TRBJ2-7, with a tentative D call TRBD2 (7 bases). CDR3 length: 15 amino acids. Trimming pared 3 bases from V and 2 bases from J, leaving 14 bases between. CDR3 sequence (DNA): TGTGCCAGCAGTTTGGGGGGGCGGGAGACCTACGAGCAGTACTTC. Encoded protein: CASSLGGRETYEQYF.

The chain carries TRBV19 and TRBJ1-1, with D uncertain. The V and J ends lost 0 bases and 3 bases respectively, with 11 bases between them. Germline V gene sequence: CDR1 LNHDA, CDR2 SQIVND (reference sequence). The CDR3 has 15 amino acids. The CDR3 is CASSIDGPGDTEAFF. CDR3 DNA sequence: TGTGCCAGTAGTATAGATGGGCCTGGGGACACTGAAGCTTTCTTT.